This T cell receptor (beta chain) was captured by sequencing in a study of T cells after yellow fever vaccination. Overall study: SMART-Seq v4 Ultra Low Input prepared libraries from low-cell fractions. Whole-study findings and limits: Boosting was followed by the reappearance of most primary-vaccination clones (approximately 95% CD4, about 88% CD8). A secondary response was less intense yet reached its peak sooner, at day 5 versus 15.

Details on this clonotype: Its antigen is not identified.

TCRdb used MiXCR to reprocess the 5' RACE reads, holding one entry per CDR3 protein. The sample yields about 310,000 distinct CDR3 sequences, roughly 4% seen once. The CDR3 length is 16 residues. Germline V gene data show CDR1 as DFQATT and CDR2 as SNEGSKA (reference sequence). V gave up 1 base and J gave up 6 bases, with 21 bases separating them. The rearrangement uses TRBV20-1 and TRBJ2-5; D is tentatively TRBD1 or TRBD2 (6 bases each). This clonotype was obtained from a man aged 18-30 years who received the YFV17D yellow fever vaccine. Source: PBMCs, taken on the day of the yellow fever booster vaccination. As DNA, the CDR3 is TGCAGTGCTAGAGGGGAGGAATGGGGGGCAAAGAAGACCCAGTACTTC. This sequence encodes CSARGEEWGAKKTQYF.